The entry that follows covers one T cell receptor (beta chain) sequence. The antigen is undetermined. Sequencing of cultured CD4+ T cell DNA used the Oncomine TCR Beta short-read assay. One entry per CDR3 protein results from TCRdb running MiXCR on the PCR reads. The table shows 8,400 or so distinct CDR3 sequences, with around 50% occurring only once. These data are taken from a study of vaccination and CD4 T cells after COVID-19. Whole-study context: Overlapping peptides of the spike proteins of SARS-CoV-2, HCoV-NL63, HCoV-OC43 and HCoV-229E were used for cell stimulation.

Sample treatment: approximately nine-day PBMC culture with coronavirus spike peptide pools or control peptides (ViraFEST assay). Sequences were obtained from CD4+ T cells from blood, cultured in vitro. The sequence came from a human donor who had recovered from COVID-19.

CDR3 in DNA: TGTGCCAGCAGAAAGTATGTGAGTAGCGGGATTAGCACAGATACGCAGTATTTT. This translates into CASRKYVSSGISTDTQYF. The rearrangement uses TRBV6-2 or TRBV6-3 and TRBJ2-3, with 8 bases that match TRBD2. CDR1 MNHEY and CDR2 SVGEGT come from the germline V gene. The CDR3 loop spans 18 amino acids. V lost 6 bases and J lost 0; bases outside the gene matches: 14.